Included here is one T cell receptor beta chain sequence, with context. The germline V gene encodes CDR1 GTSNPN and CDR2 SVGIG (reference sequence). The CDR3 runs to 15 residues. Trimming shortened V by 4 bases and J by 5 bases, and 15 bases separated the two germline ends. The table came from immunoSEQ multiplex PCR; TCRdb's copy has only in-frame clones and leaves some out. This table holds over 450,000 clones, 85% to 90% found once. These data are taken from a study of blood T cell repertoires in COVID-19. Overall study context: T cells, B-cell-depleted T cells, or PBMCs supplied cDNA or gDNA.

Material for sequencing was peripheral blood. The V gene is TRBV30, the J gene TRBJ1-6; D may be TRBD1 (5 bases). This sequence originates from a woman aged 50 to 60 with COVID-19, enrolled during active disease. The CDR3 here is CAWTREGAHNSPLHF. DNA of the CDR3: TGTGCCTGGACGAGAGAAGGGGCTCATAATTCACCCCTCCACTTT.